The 18 T cell receptor beta chains reported below all come from one sample, sequenced in a study of regulatory and conventional T cells in RAG deficiency (dated by TCRdb to 2017 to 2019). Preparation of the library involved the immunoSEQ multiplex PCR assay. This is the immuneACCESS table as TCRdb keeps it, with only in-frame sequences that have V and J called. A part of the clones is gone; compared with another copy, unresolved V genes explain less than half, and the rest is unexplained. The sample contains under 7,500 clones, approximately 82% of them found a single time. The ten largest clonotypes hold roughly 12% of the sample. The same specimen was also included in a second study, on regulatory T cells. From the second report: For the multiplex PCR, 52 forward TRBV primers and 13 reverse TRBJ primers were used, and amplification bias was corrected with both assay-based and computational methods.

Sequencing was carried out using CD8+ T cells sorted from blood. All receptors come from a human donor in good health.

The chain uses TRBV5-1 and TRBJ1-6, with D possibly TRBD1 on 6 matching bases. The length of the CDR3 is 13 residues. Germline CDR1 is SGHRS and CDR2 is YFSETQ. Trimming removed 0 bases at V and 10 bases at J, with 8 bases between. Here the CDR3 reads CASSLEGGSPLHF. The CDR3 DNA follows: TGCGCCAGCAGCTTGGAAGGGGGATCACCCCTCCACTTT. The full variable domain, in which reference TRBV5-1 and TRBJ1-6 provide the parts outside the CDR3, is KAGVTQTPRYLIKTRGQQVTLSCSPISGHRSVSWYQQTPGQGLQFLFEYFSETQRNKGNFPGRFSGRQFSNSRSEMNVSTLELGDSALYLCASSLEGGSPLHFGNGTRLTVT.

V gene TRBV7-9 combines with J gene TRBJ2-3; 8 bases are a match to TRBD2. The germline V gene encodes CDR1 SEHNR and CDR2 FQNEAQ (reference sequence). This CDR3 is 14 amino acids long. Trimming removed 5 bases from V and 3 bases from J; junction bases left unmatched: 4. CDR3 nucleotide sequence: TGTGCCAGCAGCGCAGCGGGGGTGACAGATACGCAGTATTTT. This translates into CASSAAGVTDTQYF.

The chain combines TRBV9 with TRBJ2-1; TRBD1 matches 9 bases. Per the germline V gene, CDR1 is SGDLS and CDR2 is YYNGEE. V dropped 5 bases and J dropped 3; count of bases not matched to a gene: 6. CDR3 size: 15 residues. The CDR3 DNA is TGTGCCAGCAGGTCCCGGGACAGGGACTACAATGAGCAGTTCTTC. It encodes CASRSRDRDYNEQFF.

The chain combines TRBV9 with TRBJ2-1; 10 bases line up with TRBD1. CDR1 and CDR2 (germline): SGDLS, YYNGEE. Trimming took 0 bases from V and 5 from J; bases not matched to a gene: 5. This CDR3 spans 16 amino acids. In nucleotides, the CDR3 is TGTGCCAGCAGCGTAGGCGGGACAGGGGACGACAATGAGCAGTTCTTC. Amino acids: CASSVGGTGDDNEQFF.

V and J are TRBV5-6 and TRBJ1-6; D not certain. The CDR3 is 15 amino acids. V dropped 4 bases and J dropped 0 bases, with 8 bases sitting between them. Per the germline V gene, CDR1 is SGHDT and CDR2 is YYEEEE. Here the CDR3 reads CASSERRSYNSPLHF. CDR3 nucleotide sequence: TGTGCCAGCAGCGAGAGGCGCTCCTATAATTCACCCCTCCACTTT.

The CDR3 is CASSLAGQSLNYGYTF. DNA of the CDR3: TGTGCCAGCAGCTTAGCCGGACAGTCGCTTAACTATGGCTACACCTTC. The chain employs TRBV7-2 and TRBJ1-2; tentative D call: TRBD1 (6 bases). V lost 0 bases and J lost 1, with 12 bases in between. The germline V gene has CDR1 SGHTA and CDR2 FQGNSA. This CDR3 is 16 amino acids long.

CDR3 DNA sequence: TGCGCCAGCAGCCAAGATAGCGGGGTTGGGACAGATACGCAGTATTTT. Encoded protein: CASSQDSGVGTDTQYF. V is TRBV4-1 and J is TRBJ2-3; 8 bases fit TRBD2. Trimming took 0 bases from V and 3 from J; bases not matched to a gene: 5. The CDR3 is 16 residues long. Per the germline V gene, CDR1 is MGHRA and CDR2 is YSYEKL.

The chain couples TRBV28 to TRBJ2-2; D is undetermined. Trimming took off 1 base at V and 0 bases at J, with 9 bases between the two ends. The CDR3 extends over 16 amino acids. Germline V gene sequence: CDR1 MDHEN, CDR2 SYDVKM. The CDR3 region is CASSLYQDANTGELFF. The CDR3 DNA follows: TGTGCCAGCAGTTTATACCAGGACGCGAACACCGGGGAGCTGTTTTTT.

V gene TRBV13 combines with J gene TRBJ1-1; D remains ambiguous. Between the trimmed V and J ends, which lost 1 base and 1 base, there was a span of 7 bases. CDR1 PRHDT and CDR2 FYEKMQ come from the germline V gene (reference sequence). The CDR3 is 14 residues long. The CDR3 protein is CASSLEQKNTEAFF. The CDR3 region has the DNA TGTGCCAGCAGCTTAGAACAGAAGAACACTGAAGCTTTCTTT.

The chain employs TRBV7-3 and TRBJ2-7; D is tentatively TRBD1 or TRBD2 (5 bases each). The V gene's germline CDR1 is SGHTA and CDR2 FQGTGA. V shed 7 bases and J shed 1 base, with 14 bases lying between them. The CDR3 is 14 amino acids. The CDR3 here is CASTAGTPSYEQYF. In DNA, the CDR3 is TGTGCCAGCACCGCCGGGACCCCTTCCTACGAGCAGTACTTC.

CDR3 region: CASSLEYYADTQYF. CDR3 sequence (DNA): TGTGCCAGCAGCTTAGAGTATTATGCAGATACGCAGTATTTT. V usage is TRBV5-5 and J usage is TRBJ2-3; no reliable D call. This CDR3 region has 14 residues. Trimming pared 2 bases from V and 4 bases from J, leaving 11 bases between. CDR1 and CDR2 from the germline V gene are SGHKS and YYEKEE (reference sequence).

This clone appeared a few times. The chain recombines TRBV27 with TRBJ1-1; D gene uncertain. The CDR3 is made up of 14 amino acids. Between the trimmed V and J ends, which lost 5 bases and 6 bases, there was a span of 16 bases. Germline CDR1 MNHEY, CDR2 SMNVEV (reference sequence). CDR3 region: CASSPDGPAAEAFF. The CDR3 DNA reads TGTGCCAGCAGTCCCGACGGACCGGCGGCTGAAGCTTTCTTT.

This chain links TRBV7-6 with TRBJ2-7, with 11 bases matching TRBD2. The CDR3 loop spans 14 amino acids. V trimming: 3 bases; J trimming: 4 bases; junction bases outside the gene matches: 2. Germline loops: CDR1 SGHVS, CDR2 FNYEAQ. The CDR3 sequence is CASSLGLAEYEQYF. The CDR3 DNA sequence: TGTGCCAGCAGCTTGGGACTAGCGGAATACGAGCAGTACTTC.

The gene calls are TRBV5-6 and TRBJ1-1; tentative D call: TRBD1 (6 bases). Germline assignment: CDR1 SGHDT and CDR2 YYEEEE. This CDR3 has 17 amino acids. V was clipped by 6 bases and J by 7 bases, with 28 bases between them. The CDR3 loop reads CASTILGARAGWGEAFF. In nucleotides, the CDR3 is TGTGCCAGCACCATTTTGGGGGCTAGAGCTGGCTGGGGTGAAGCTTTCTTT.

The count of this clone is one. The chain employs TRBV7-2 and TRBJ2-1, with TRBD1 as a possible D gene (5 bases). The CDR3 is 15 residues long. Germline loops: CDR1 SGHTA, CDR2 FQGNSA. The germline V and J ends were trimmed by 4 bases and 0 bases, with 10 bases remaining between them. CDR3 region: CASSSDSSSYNEQFF. The CDR3 DNA is TGTGCCAGCAGCTCCGACAGTAGCTCCTACAATGAGCAGTTCTTC. Variable domain in full (rest from reference TRBV7-2 and TRBJ2-1): GAGVSQSPSNKVTEKGKDVELRCDPISGHTALYWYRQSLGQGLEFLIYFQGNSAPDKSGLPSDRFSAERTGGSVSTLTIQRTQQEDSAVYLCASSSDSSSYNEQFFGPGTRLTVL.

This chain uses TRBV7-9 with TRBJ1-1, with 7 positions matching TRBD1. This CDR3 is 15 amino acids long. The J segment lost 3 bases and the V segment lost 7 bases, leaving 11 bases of the junction unmatched. In germline, CDR1 is SEHNR, CDR2 FQNEAQ (reference sequence). CDR3 coding DNA: TGTGCCAGCACCCTAAGCCAGACAGGGCACACTGAAGCTTTCTTT. Its protein product is CASTLSQTGHTEAFF.

This clone was observed a handful of times. V and J are TRBV28 and TRBJ2-7; no definite D call. The germline gives CDR1 MDHEN, CDR2 SYDVKM. This CDR3 comprises 12 residues. Trimming took off 3 bases at V and 2 bases at J, with 5 bases between the two ends. The CDR3: CASSLLTYEQYF. The CDR3 DNA reads as TGTGCCAGCAGTTTGCTTACCTACGAGCAGTACTTC.

This chain connects TRBV28 to TRBJ1-5, with unresolved D. V was shortened by 6 bases and J by 7 bases, with 13 bases between the two germline ends. CDR3 size: 13 residues. Germline CDR1 MDHEN, CDR2 SYDVKM. Written as DNA, the CDR3 is TGTGCCAGCAGCCCTTCGGGAGTACAGCCCCAGCATTTT. Residues: CASSPSGVQPQHF.